This T cell receptor (beta chain) came from a study of blood T cell repertoires in COVID-19. At the level of the study: The samples span acute and convalescent COVID-19 from the United States, Italy and Spain.

The CDR3 spans 14 residues. The trim removed 6 bases at V and 4 bases at J, leaving 8 bases unmatched. Germline V gene data show CDR1 as ENHRY and CDR2 as SYGVKD. Generated by immunoSEQ multiplex PCR, the TCRdb table keeps only in-frame clones and is missing some. This sample has under 85,000 clones; approximately 88% occur once, and the top ten carry nearly 5%. Material for sequencing was peripheral blood. The gene calls are TRBV10-3 and TRBJ1-1; TRBD1 agrees at 7 bases. The origin of this receptor is a woman aged 80 or older with active or convalescent COVID-19. The DNA of the CDR3 is TGTGCCATCAGGGGGAACACAGGGGTCACTGAAGCTTTCTTT. The encoded protein is CAIRGNTGVTEAFF.